Following are 8 T cell receptor beta chains from one sample sequenced in a study of beta chain features in type 1 diabetes. General study points: Moderate yet significant TCRB CDR3 shortening was seen in Type 1 diabetes patients in all four CD4+ subsets.

These receptors' targets are unknown. The sequenced template was cDNA made from the entire isolated RNA. Here immunoSEQ multiplex PCR was the method, and the copy in TCRdb shows in-frame clones only, minus some. This table holds around 40,000 clones, 66% found once. The sequencing input was Tregs from blood. These receptors were taken from a young man with type 1 diabetes. Some clones in this sample may be carry-over from other donors' samples.

This clone was found a few times. The V call is TRBV12-2, the J call TRBJ2-1; the table's TRBD1 call for D was not verified on the DNA. TRBV12-2 is shown as a pseudogene. This CDR3 region has 19 residues. The CDR3 bases are TGTGCAAGTCGCTTAGCAGACACTAGGGACAGAGCTATGTACAATGAGCAGTTCTTC. The encoded protein is CASRLADTRDRAMYNEQFF.

The chain couples TRBV7-2 to TRBJ1-5, with D perhaps TRBD1 (6 bases). Looked up from germline, CDR1 is SGHTA and CDR2 is FQGNSA. The CDR3 spans 14 residues. Trimming stripped 2 bases from V and 7 bases from J, with 12 bases between. CDR3 sequence (DNA): TGTGCCAGCAGCTTATCAACAGGGCCCCAGCCCCAGCATTTT. Protein sequence: CASSLSTGPQPQHF.

V gene TRBV9 combines with J gene TRBJ1-1; D uncertain. CDR3 size: 14 residues. Germline CDR1 and CDR2: SGDLS and YYNGEE. The V and J ends lost 0 bases and 2 bases respectively, with 8 bases between them. As DNA, the CDR3 is TGTGCCAGCAGCGTAGCAGAAATAAACACTGAAGCTTTCTTT. It translates to CASSVAEINTEAFF.

This clone occurred a few times. This chain links TRBV9 with TRBJ2-2; 7 bases are a match to TRBD2. J gave up 2 bases and V 0 bases, and 4 bases lay outside the gene matches. This CDR3 is built from 16 residues. Germline V gene lookup returns CDR1 SGDLS and CDR2 YYNGEE. Written as DNA, the CDR3 is TGTGCCAGCAGCGTAGGAATAGCGGGCAACACCGGGGAGCTGTTTTTT. Translation: CASSVGIAGNTGELFF. Using reference TRBV9 and TRBJ2-2 for the parts outside the CDR3, the full variable domain is DSGVTQTPKHLITATGQRVTLRCSPRSGDLSVYWYQQSLDQGLQFLIQYYNGEERAKGNILERFSAQQFPDLHSELNLSSLELGDSALYFCASSVGIAGNTGELFFGEGSRLTVL.

The V gene is TRBV18, the J gene TRBJ1-2; the D gene is possibly TRBD1 (6 bases). The CDR3 contains 14 residues. Germline loops: CDR1 KGHSH, CDR2 LQKENI. V shed 3 bases and J shed 8 bases, with 16 bases lying between them. The chain's CDR3 is CASSPQQGLEGYTF. Written as DNA, the CDR3 is TGTGCCAGCTCACCGCAACAGGGTCTAGAAGGCTACACCTTC.

This clone was counted a single time. The chain combines TRBV19 with TRBJ1-2; unclear D gene. Deletions cut 3 bases from V and 1 base from J, with 15 bases between. Germline-derived CDR1 and CDR2 are LNHDA and SQIVND (reference sequence). The CDR3 is made up of 16 amino acids. The CDR3 DNA sequence: TGTGCCAGTAGTATTAGGGCAGCGGATTATAACTATGGCTACACCTTC. This codes for CASSIRAADYNYGYTF.

This clone was counted only a few times. The CDR3 bases are TGTGCCAGCAGCGCCATGGCAGGGCGCTCTGGAAACACCATATATTTT. This translates into CASSAMAGRSGNTIYF. The rearrangement joins TRBV9 to TRBJ1-3; D possibly corresponds to TRBD1 (5 bases). Germline V gene data show CDR1 as SGDLS and CDR2 as YYNGEE. V was trimmed by 3 bases and J by 0 bases, leaving 13 bases between them. The CDR3 extends over 16 amino acids.

The chain combines TRBV7-2 with TRBJ2-3; TRBD2 is a possible D gene (6 bases). The germline gives CDR1 SGHTA, CDR2 FQGNSA. The CDR3 totals 13 residues. Trimming took 5 bases from V and 5 from J, leaving 11 bases between them. CDR3: CASSRSEGDTQYF. The CDR3, as DNA: TGTGCCAGCAGCAGGTCGGAGGGAGATACGCAGTATTTT.